This paragraph reports one T cell receptor (beta chain). This clonotype was seen ten or more times. The target of this receptor is not known. It has no much larger one-base neighbor in the sample; base qualities were not kept. This specimen's time point label, interpreted: patch test 2, 6 weeks after DPC sensitization. The treatment or condition label on this specimen signifies: therapeutic diphenylcyclopropenone sensitization with weekly scalp DPC. Blood at each patch-test visit was drawn before the patch test was applied. Patients were considered eligible if aged 18 to 70, diagnosed with alopecia and deemed suitable for DPC therapy, and patients were excluded if pregnant. Total RNA was extracted from unfractionated whole blood collected in Tempus Blood RNA tubes. This specimen comes from a study of human T cells and chemical hapten exposure (dated by TCRdb to the early 2020s). Background for the entire study: For sensitization, 2% DPC in acetone was applied to a roughly 2 cm by roughly 2 cm area of upper inner arm skin. Weekly therapeutic DPC doses were additionally applied to the scalp of patients throughout the roughly 22-week study period. Patch testing on the upper back used Finn chambers containing 0.01% DPC, with scoring done after 6 days according to International Contact Dermatitis Research Group standards. Alopecia areata with under or over 50% scalp involvement, alopecia totalis and alopecia universalis were represented in the patient cohort, which was mostly female. Libraries were combined into a pool for sequencing, and differences in TCR yield between samples came mainly from small differences in library volumes within the pool. In alopecia patients, the study followed how the peripheral blood TCR repertoire changed in vivo over primary and secondary sensitization to diphenylcyclopropenone (DPC), a hapten. Blood samples were taken from patients before sensitization (week 0) and at 2, 6 and about 24 weeks after DPC sensitization. Approximately 28 alopecia patients gave blood for TCR sequencing at one to four time points (pre-sensitization, 2, 6 and 24 weeks). The research as a whole found: Patch test score was positively correlated with the number of PT1 expanded TCRs, with significance at thresholds 8, 16 and 32 but not at 4. Compared with pre-sensitization or healthy control sets, expanded TCRs formed significantly more large CDR3 similarity clusters, which is consistent with antigen-driven responses. After repeated subsampling, the strength of the expansion versus patch-test correlation and the threshold at which it became significant changed. Because every patient had alopecia, a presumed autoimmune disease, the patients' immune response might differ from that of healthy individuals. DPC sensitization did not change how many TCRs were above 1 in 1000 frequency, and no evidence was found of alterations in global repertoire structure.

Taken from cysteine to phenylalanine, the CDR3 has 15 residues. The read is trimmed to its CDR3 DNA, 45 bases read in frame from base 1. Ends trimmed: V by 3 bases, J by 5 bases; bases unmatched to a gene: 3. Sequences SGDLS (CDR1) and YYNGEE (CDR2) are obtained from the germline V gene. The method was RACE. Sequencer: NextSeq 500. During library preparation, unique molecular identifiers were attached to individual cDNA molecules so that TCRs could be counted quantitatively and reproducibly. Each blood RNA sample was used to sequence both TCR alpha and TCR beta chains. The authors' pipeline ran thus. The median number of TCRs per sample was around 96,000, ranging from about 20,000 to 700,000. The Decombinator software suite was used to annotate V, J and CDR3 in the TCR reads. For PS versus PT1 abundance plots, all samples were subsampled to the same number of TCRs (28,000). Expanded TCRs were defined as absent before sensitization and observed at least eight times at the 2-week time point. Using fastp trimming at Q25 and MiXCR clonotype assembly, TCRdb reanalyzed the public sequencing data and kept in-frame beta chains. Under each unique CDR3 protein, matching rows form one entry showing the most common genes and DNA. The V and J calls here are based on TCRdb, not the publication. Here the sample has about 94,000 distinct CDR3 sequences; approximately 9.3% occur a single time. The ten largest clones represent just over 2% of the sample.

The rearranged segments are TRBV9 and TRBJ2-2, with TRBD2 matching 11 junction bases. Sequenced here: whole blood, sampled in connection with sensitization to the hapten diphenylcyclopropenone (DPC). The sequence was collected from a woman aged 40 to 50 with alopecia areata. Some clones in this sample may be carry-over from other donors' samples. The CDR3 has the sequence CASSALAGGTGELFF. The nucleotide sequence reads TGTGCCAGCAGCGCGCTAGCGGGAGGTACCGGGGAGCTGTTTTTT.